This TCR beta chain was sequenced in a study of T cells in localized non-small cell lung cancer. Regarding the study as a whole: Paired adjacent lung recovered a median approximately 57 of the top 100 tumor clones. Only one tumor region was sequenced, so heterogeneity remains possible. Adjacent uninvolved lung had the highest clonality, suggesting focused antigen responses. In the blood, greater T cell density corresponded to longer overall survival.

Clones were read by immunoSEQ multiplex PCR, and TCRdb kept only the in-frame ones, dropping some. The sample has about 21,000 clones; 85% to 90% are singletons. Worth noting for this clone: Its antigen remains unknown.

V shed 0 bases and J 2 bases; nucleotides not matched to a gene: 5. The germline CDR1 and CDR2 sequences are SEHNR and FQNEAQ (reference sequence). The CDR3 extends over 18 amino acids. The sequences come from PBMCs, collected before any cancer treatment. The V gene is TRBV7-9, the J gene TRBJ2-6, with 9 bases matching TRBD2. The clonotype comes from a woman aged 40-69 years with stage II squamous cell lung carcinoma. In nucleotides, the CDR3 is TGTGCCAGCAGCTTAGCGGCTAGCGGGACGGCTGGGGCCAACGTCCTGACTTTC. Translating it yields CASSLAASGTAGANVLTF.